These 31 T cell receptor beta chains came from one sample sequenced in a study of Ad26.COV2.S vaccination and SARS-CoV-2 variants (dated by TCRdb to 2020 to 2023). The treatment or condition label on this specimen signifies: approximately 18 received Ad26.COV2.S at low or high dose, single or two shots; 5 received placebo; per-sample allocation not given. For vaccine and placebo recipients, the sequenced repertoires came from samples collected on day 63 after the first injection. Library generation was performed with the immunoSEQ multiplex PCR assay. Not all clones reach the TCRdb copy of this immuneACCESS table, which keeps in-frame sequences only. Checked studies attribute under half of the gap to unresolved V genes and leave the rest unexplained. For this sample the table gives about 450,000 clones, of which roughly nine tenths were detected only once. Clones ranked in the top ten supply over 2.5% of the sample.

Sequenced here: peripheral blood, sampled in a trial of Ad26.COV2.S vaccine versus placebo. These receptors were obtained from a person between 18 and 60 years old who received the Ad26.COV2.S COVID-19 vaccine or a placebo.

V gene TRBV11-1 combines with J gene TRBJ2-7, with a weak D call TRBD2 (6 bases). Trimming cost V 5 bases and J 2 bases, with 16 bases left between them. The length of the CDR3 is 15 residues. Germline V CDR1 and CDR2: SGHAT, FQDESV (reference sequence). In DNA, the CDR3 is TGTGCCAGCAGCCCCAACCGGGACTCCCCCTACGAGCAGTACGTC. Its protein product is CASSPNRDSPYEQYV.

This sequence joins TRBV7-3 and TRBJ2-7; D remains ambiguous. CDR1 is SGHTA and CDR2 is FQGTGA in the germline V gene. Deletions cut 5 bases from V and 0 bases from J, with 8 bases between. The CDR3 is 13 residues long. In DNA, the CDR3 is TGTGCCAGCAGCGCTTCGGGCTCCTACGAGCAGTACTTC. Protein sequence: CASSASGSYEQYF.

The chain couples TRBV13 to TRBJ2-5; the match to TRBD2 covers 7 bases. The length of the CDR3 is 16 residues. Per the germline V gene, CDR1 is PRHDT and CDR2 is FYEKMQ (reference sequence). Losses at the gene ends were 3 bases for V and 1 base for J; bases not matched to a gene: 8. The CDR3 sequence is CASSFLLWGGQETQYF. The CDR3 DNA reads as TGTGCCAGCAGCTTTCTCCTTTGGGGGGGCCAAGAGACCCAGTACTTC.

Details on this clone: Different DNA sequences within this sample yield the same CDR3. V usage is TRBV19 and J usage is TRBJ1-5, with D possibly being TRBD1 (5 bases). The CDR3 totals 14 residues. V lost 1 base to trimming and J lost 6 bases, with 10 bases between them. The germline CDR1 and CDR2 sequences are LNHDA and SQIVND (reference sequence). The CDR3 is CASSIGGKGQPQHF. CDR3 nucleotides: TGTGCCAGTAGTATAGGGGGGAAAGGTCAGCCCCAGCATTTT.

With regard to this clone: Other nucleotide sequences in the sample specify the same CDR3. The chain recombines TRBV10-3 with TRBJ2-5; weak D call: TRBD2 (6 bases). Germline lookup yields CDR1 ENHRY and CDR2 SYGVKD. V lost 2 bases to trimming and J lost 2 bases, with 9 bases between them. There are 14 residues in the CDR3. CDR3 sequence: CAISETLAQETQYF. Written as DNA, the CDR3 is TGTGCCATCAGTGAGACACTAGCACAAGAGACCCAGTACTTC.

The V call is TRBV3-1 (or the pseudogene TRBV3-2), the J call TRBJ2-2; D is possibly TRBD1 or TRBD2 (5 bases each). The CDR3 loop spans 15 amino acids. The germline V gene encodes CDR1 LGHDT and CDR2 YNNKEL (reference sequence). V lost 3 bases, J lost 7 bases, and 15 bases lay in between. The CDR3 spells CASSHAAGGGGELFF. The CDR3 DNA sequence: TGTGCCAGCAGCCACGCGGCTGGGGGTGGCGGGGAGCTGTTTTTT.

This clone showed up just a few times. The chain employs TRBV9 and TRBJ1-2; D gene unclear. The germline V and J ends were trimmed by 3 bases and 8 bases, with 8 bases remaining between them. Germline assignment: CDR1 SGDLS and CDR2 YYNGEE. The CDR3 is 11 residues long. The CDR3: CASSATTGYTF. DNA of the CDR3: TGTGCCAGCAGCGCGACTACGGGCTACACCTTC.

This chain connects TRBV4-1 to TRBJ1-1, with a possible D match to TRBD1 (5 bases). The V gene lost 1 base and the J gene lost 0 bases, with 12 bases spanning the gap. Germline V CDR1 and CDR2: MGHRA, YSYEKL. The CDR3 sequence is 16 residues long. The DNA for the CDR3 is TGCGCCAGCAGCCAAGGGGTCGGGGGAGTGAACACTGAAGCTTTCTTT. As protein: CASSQGVGGVNTEAFF.

V is TRBV3-1 (or the pseudogene TRBV3-2) and J is TRBJ1-2; TRBD1 matches at 11 bases. The CDR3 contains 16 residues. Unmatched junction bases numbered 9, after V lost 2 bases and J lost 7 bases. CDR1 and CDR2 from the germline V gene are LGHDT and YNNKEL (reference sequence). CDR3 sequence reads: CASSQISGQGAGGYTF. The DNA for the CDR3 is TGTGCCAGCAGCCAAATTTCCGGACAGGGGGCGGGTGGCTACACCTTC.

V is TRBV2 and J is TRBJ1-4, with D possibly matching TRBD1 (6 bases). This CDR3 is built from 14 residues. Per the germline V gene, CDR1 is SNHLY and CDR2 is FYNNEI. V lost 5 bases and J 8 bases, leaving 15 bases between the germline ends. Here the CDR3 reads CASSQGGDEEKLFF. The CDR3 DNA sequence: TGTGCCAGCAGTCAAGGGGGTGATGAGGAAAAACTGTTTTTT.

This rearrangement joins TRBV11-3 to TRBJ1-1; D gene ambiguous. V lost 0 bases and J 3 bases, leaving 5 bases between the germline ends. CDR1 is SGHNT and CDR2 is YENEEA in the germline V gene. CDR3 length: 13 residues. In nucleotides, the CDR3 is TGTGCCAGCAGCTTAGACCCGGACACTGAAGCTTTCTTT. Protein product: CASSLDPDTEAFF.

This clone was counted once. V and J are TRBV11-2 and TRBJ1-3; maybe TRBD1 (6 bases). Trimming removed 3 bases from V and 0 bases from J, with 21 bases in between. CDR1 SGHAT and CDR2 FQNNGV come from the germline V gene. CDR3 length: 19 amino acids. Here the CDR3 DNA reads TGTGCCAGCAGCTTTAGACTGGGGGCACGGCCGTTCTCTGGAAACACCATATATTTT. It encodes CASSFRLGARPFSGNTIYF.

This sequence joins TRBV28 and TRBJ2-1; TRBD2 matches 13 bases. The CDR3 sequence is 16 residues long. V shed 2 bases, J shed 7 bases, and the junction held 5 bases outside the gene matches. Germline values: CDR1 MDHEN, CDR2 SYDVKM. CDR3 coding DNA: TGTGCCAGCAGTTTAGCCGGGACTAGCGGGAAGAATGAGCAGTTCTTC. Its protein is CASSLAGTSGKNEQFF.

In DNA, the CDR3 is TGTGCCAGCAGCTATCAAGGACAGGGAAGAGATGGCTACACCTTC. It specifies CASSYQGQGRDGYTF. The V and J genes are TRBV3-1 (or the pseudogene TRBV3-2) and TRBJ1-2; 8 bases map to TRBD1. V lost 5 bases to trimming and J lost 6 bases; unmatched junction nucleotides: 11. Germline CDR1 and CDR2: LGHDT and YNNKEL (reference sequence). CDR3 length equals 15 residues.

The rearrangement links TRBV7-9 to TRBJ2-5, with 10 bases identical to TRBD1. Germline V CDR1 and CDR2: SEHNR, FQNEAQ (reference sequence). The CDR3 is 15 residues long. J was trimmed by 3 bases and V by 5 bases; bases with no gene match: 6. The CDR3 nucleotides are TGTGCCAGCAGCGCCAGACAGGGGGCGGAAGAGACCCAGTACTTC. Translation: CASSARQGAEETQYF. The whole variable domain, filled in from reference TRBV7-9 and TRBJ2-5, reads DTGVSQNPRHKITKRGQNVTFRCDPISEHNRLYWYRQTLGQGPEFLTYFQNEAQLEKSRLLSDRFSAERPKGSFSTLEIQRTEQGDSAMYLCASSARQGAEETQYFGPGTRLLVL.

The chain couples TRBV20-1 to TRBJ1-5; 9 nucleotides match TRBD1. Losses at the gene ends were 3 bases for V and 0 bases for J; bases not matched to a gene: 9. The CDR3 is 17 residues long. Germline lookup yields CDR1 DFQATT and CDR2 SNEGSKA (reference sequence). The CDR3 bases are TGCAGTGCTAGTAGGACAGGGGAGTCGGATAGCAATCAGCCCCAGCATTTT. Translation: CSASRTGESDSNQPQHF.

V is TRBV28 and J is TRBJ2-7; D call uncertain. Trimming took 2 bases from V and 2 from J, leaving 10 bases between them. The CDR3 runs 14 residues. CDR1 is MDHEN and CDR2 is SYDVKM in the germline V gene. The CDR3 spells CASSLIRQPYEQYF. CDR3 sequence (DNA): TGTGCCAGCAGTTTAATCAGGCAACCCTACGAGCAGTACTTC.

The CDR3 nucleotides read TGTGCCAGCAGTTTATTCCCAGGTGGGAATGGCTACACCTTC. Translated, it gives CASSLFPGGNGYTF. The chain has TRBV28 and TRBJ1-2, with D unresolved. V was shortened by 1 base and J by 6 bases, with 12 bases between the two germline ends. This CDR3 has 14 residues. Germline CDR1 reads MDHEN; CDR2 reads SYDVKM.

The DNA of the CDR3 is TGTGCCAGCAGTTCGGGCTCAAGCAAGTACTTC. The encoded protein is CASSSGSSKYF. The chain couples TRBV7-9 to TRBJ2-7; no definite D call. CDR3 length: 11 residues. The V gene lost 6 bases and the J gene lost 11 bases, with 14 bases spanning the gap. Germline CDR1 and CDR2: SEHNR and FQNEAQ (reference sequence).

This clone was recorded once. The rearrangement joins TRBV12-3 or TRBV12-4 to TRBJ1-2; TRBD1 matches 8 bases. The V gene end was trimmed by 3 bases and the J gene end by 8 bases; junction bases not matched to a gene: 5. There are 13 residues in the CDR3. The CDR3 sequence: CASSFQGARGYTF. Here the CDR3 DNA reads TGTGCCAGCAGTTTTCAGGGGGCGCGGGGCTACACCTTC.

The chain carries TRBV5-1 and TRBJ2-6; weak D call: TRBD1 (5 bases). Deletions cut 4 bases from V and 2 bases from J, with 13 bases between. From germline, CDR1 is SGHRS and CDR2 YFSETQ. This CDR3 contains 16 residues. The CDR3 nucleotides read TGCGCCAGCAGCCCAATCGGCAGGGCTGGGGCCAACGTCCTGACTTTC. This codes for CASSPIGRAGANVLTF.

The chain couples TRBV7-2 to TRBJ1-1; tentative D call: TRBD1 (5 bases). Looked up from germline, CDR1 is SGHTA and CDR2 is FQGNSA. There are 14 residues in the CDR3. Trimming shortened V by 5 bases and J by 1 base, and 11 bases separated the two germline ends. The chain's CDR3 is CASSGRTGNTEAFF. For the CDR3, the DNA is TGTGCCAGCAGCGGCCGAACAGGGAACACTGAAGCTTTCTTT.

This clone was seen once. The chain couples TRBV7-2 to TRBJ1-5, with D uncertain. Germline V gene sequence: CDR1 SGHTA, CDR2 FQGNSA. V gave up 4 bases and J gave up 3 bases, with 13 bases separating them. This CDR3 spans 15 amino acids. CDR3 loop: CASSYHGRVNQPQHF. DNA for the CDR3: TGTGCCAGCAGCTATCACGGGAGAGTCAATCAGCCCCAGCATTTT. Complete variable domain (other parts from reference TRBV7-2 and TRBJ1-5): GAGVSQSPSNKVTEKGKDVELRCDPISGHTALYWYRQSLGQGLEFLIYFQGNSAPDKSGLPSDRFSAERTGGSVSTLTIQRTQQEDSAVYLCASSYHGRVNQPQHFGDGTRLSIL.

The V and J genes are TRBV15 and TRBJ1-5, with D perhaps matching TRBD1 (6 bases). This CDR3 region has 17 residues. Trimming removed 0 bases from V and 4 bases from J, with 16 bases in between. Germline lookup yields CDR1 LNHNV and CDR2 YYDKDF (reference sequence). The chain's CDR3 is CATSREGGFGRNQPQHF. For the CDR3, the DNA is TGTGCCACCAGCAGAGAAGGGGGGTTTGGCAGGAATCAGCCCCAGCATTTT. Together with reference TRBV15 and TRBJ1-5, the CDR3 gives the full variable domain: DAMVIQNPRYQVTQFGKPVTLSCSQTLNHNVMYWYQQKSSQAPKLLFHYYDKDFNNEADTPDNFQSRRPNTSFCFLDIRSPGLGDTAMYLCATSREGGFGRNQPQHFGDGTRLSIL.

The V gene is TRBV28, the J gene TRBJ2-4; perhaps TRBD1 as D (7 bases). Trimming shortened V by 2 bases and J by 7 bases, and 21 bases separated the two germline ends. Germline loops: CDR1 MDHEN, CDR2 SYDVKM. The CDR3 sequence is 17 residues long. This CDR3 is CASSLMVEGPRGNIQYF. The CDR3 region has the DNA TGTGCCAGCAGTTTAATGGTGGAGGGGCCCAGGGGGAACATTCAGTACTTC.

The chain joins TRBV5-4 to TRBJ2-5, with 9 bases that match TRBD2. The CDR3 consists of 16 residues. J was trimmed by 3 bases and V by 1 base; bases with no gene match: 7. Germline V gene data show CDR1 as SGHNT and CDR2 as YYREEE (reference sequence). The CDR3 DNA reads as TGTGCCAGCAGCTTGTGGCTAGCGGGATGGGAAGAGACCCAGTACTTC. As protein: CASSLWLAGWEETQYF. The complete variable domain, with remaining parts taken from reference TRBV5-4 and TRBJ2-5, reads ETGVTQSPTHLIKTRGQQVTLRCSSQSGHNTVSWYQQALGQGPQFIFQYYREEENGRGNFPPRFSGLQFPNYSSELNVNALELDDSALYLCASSLWLAGWEETQYFGPGTRLLVL.

V gene TRBV7-2 combines with J gene TRBJ1-6, with D perhaps matching TRBD1 (5 bases). The CDR3 has 15 amino acids. The germline gives CDR1 SGHTA, CDR2 FQGNSA. V lost 8 bases and J lost 3, with 14 bases in between. CDR3 in DNA: TGTGCCAGCGGTCTTGGACAAGGCTATAATTCACCCCTCCACTTT. It is translated as CASGLGQGYNSPLHF.

The chain combines TRBV12-3 or TRBV12-4 with TRBJ1-2, with 7 bases fitting TRBD1. Germline trimming cut 7 bases from V and 7 bases from J; bases unmatched to any gene: 6. CDR3 length equals 12 residues. The CDR3 DNA reads TGTGCCAGCAACACAGGGGCGGGTGGCTACACCTTC. As protein: CASNTGAGGYTF.

As concerns this clone: Other DNA sequences in the same sample also yield this CDR3. The chain combines TRBV5-6 with TRBJ1-5; D remains ambiguous. V was cut by 1 base and J by 7 bases, with 6 bases left in between. Germline CDR1 SGHDT, CDR2 YYEEEE. This CDR3 spans 12 amino acids. CDR3 in DNA: TGTGCCAGCAGCTTGCTTGGGCAGCCCCAGCATTTT. It is translated as CASSLLGQPQHF. The full variable domain, its missing parts supplied by reference TRBV5-6 and TRBJ1-5, is DAGVTQSPTHLIKTRGQQVTLRCSPKSGHDTVSWYQQALGQGPQFIFQYYEEEERQRGNFPDRFSGHQFPNYSSELNVNALLLGDSALYLCASSLLGQPQHFGDGTRLSIL.

The genes are TRBV3-1 (or the pseudogene TRBV3-2) and TRBJ1-2; a possible D gene is TRBD1 (5 bases). The V end lost 3 bases, the J end lost 7 bases, and 15 bases lay between the germline ends. Germline V gene data show CDR1 as LGHDT and CDR2 as YNNKEL (reference sequence). The CDR3 spans 14 residues. The CDR3: CASSHRGGRSGYTF. The CDR3 region has the DNA TGTGCCAGCAGCCATAGGGGAGGGCGGAGTGGCTACACCTTC.

The chain has TRBV16 and TRBJ1-5; D is unresolved. This CDR3 is 13 amino acids long. The germline CDR1 and CDR2 sequences are KGHSY and FQNENV. V lost 7 bases and J 1 base, leaving 8 bases between the germline ends. The CDR3 reads CASTQLSNQPQHF. The DNA for the CDR3 is TGTGCCAGCACTCAGCTGAGCAATCAGCCCCAGCATTTT.